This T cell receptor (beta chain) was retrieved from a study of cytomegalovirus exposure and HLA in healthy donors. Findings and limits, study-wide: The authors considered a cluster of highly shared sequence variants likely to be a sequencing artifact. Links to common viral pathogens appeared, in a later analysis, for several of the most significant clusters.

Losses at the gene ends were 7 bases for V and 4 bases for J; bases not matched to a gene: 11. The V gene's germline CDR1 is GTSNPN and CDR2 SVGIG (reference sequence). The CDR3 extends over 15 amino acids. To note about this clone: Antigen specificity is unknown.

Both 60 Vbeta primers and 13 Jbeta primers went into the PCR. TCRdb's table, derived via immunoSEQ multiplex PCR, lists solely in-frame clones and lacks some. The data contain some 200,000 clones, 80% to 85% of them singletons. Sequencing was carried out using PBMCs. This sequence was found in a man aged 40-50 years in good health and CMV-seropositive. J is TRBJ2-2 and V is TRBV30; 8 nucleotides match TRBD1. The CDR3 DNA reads TGTGCCTTAGGCTCAGGGGGCAGGGGCACCGGGGAGCTGTTTTTT. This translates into CALGSGGRGTGELFF.